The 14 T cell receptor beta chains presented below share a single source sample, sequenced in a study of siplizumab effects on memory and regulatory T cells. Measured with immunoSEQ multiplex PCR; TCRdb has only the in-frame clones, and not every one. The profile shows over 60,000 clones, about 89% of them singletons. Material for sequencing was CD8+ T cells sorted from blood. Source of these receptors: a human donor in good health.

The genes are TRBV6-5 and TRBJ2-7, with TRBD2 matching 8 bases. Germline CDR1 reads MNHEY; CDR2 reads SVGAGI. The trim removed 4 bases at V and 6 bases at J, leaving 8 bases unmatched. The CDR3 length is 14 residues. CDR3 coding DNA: TGTGCCAGCAGTTTCGAGCGGGAGTTGTTCGAGCAGTACTTC. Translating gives CASSFERELFEQYF.

CDR3 coding DNA: TGTGCCAGTAGTTCCCGGCTCGGACTAGCGAACACCGGGGAGCTGTTTTTT. Amino acids: CASSSRLGLANTGELFF. The chain joins TRBV19 to TRBJ2-2; 7 bases fit TRBD2. Germline CDR1 and CDR2: LNHDA and SQIVND (reference sequence). CDR3 length equals 17 residues. Germline trimming cut 5 bases from V and 0 bases from J; bases unmatched to any gene: 9.

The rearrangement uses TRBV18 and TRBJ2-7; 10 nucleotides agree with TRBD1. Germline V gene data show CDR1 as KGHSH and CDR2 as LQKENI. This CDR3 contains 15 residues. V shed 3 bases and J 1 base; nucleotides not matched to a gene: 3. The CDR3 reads CASSPGQGMSYEQYF. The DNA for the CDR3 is TGTGCCAGCTCACCGGGACAGGGGATGTCCTACGAGCAGTACTTC.

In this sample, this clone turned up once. The CDR3 spells CASKGVIAGANVLTF. CDR3 DNA: TGTGCCAGCAAAGGTGTCATTGCTGGGGCCAACGTCCTGACTTTC. The chain is built from TRBV6-5 and TRBJ2-6; D unresolved. The CDR3 runs to 15 residues. The V gene's germline CDR1 is MNHEY and CDR2 SVGAGI. V lost 7 bases to trimming and J lost 2 bases, with 12 bases between them.

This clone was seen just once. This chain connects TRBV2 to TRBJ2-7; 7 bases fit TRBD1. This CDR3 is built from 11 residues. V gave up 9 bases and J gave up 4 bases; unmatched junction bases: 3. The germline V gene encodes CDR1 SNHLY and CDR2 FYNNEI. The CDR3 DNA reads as TGTGCCAGGAAACAGGGGTACGAGCAGTACTTC. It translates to CARKQGYEQYF.

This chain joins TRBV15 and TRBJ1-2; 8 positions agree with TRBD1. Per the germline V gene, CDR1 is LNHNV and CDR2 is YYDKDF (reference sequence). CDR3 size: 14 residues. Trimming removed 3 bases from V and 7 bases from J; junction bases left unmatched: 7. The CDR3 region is CATSSFQGAGGYTF. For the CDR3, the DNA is TGTGCCACCAGCAGCTTCCAGGGGGCAGGTGGCTACACCTTC.

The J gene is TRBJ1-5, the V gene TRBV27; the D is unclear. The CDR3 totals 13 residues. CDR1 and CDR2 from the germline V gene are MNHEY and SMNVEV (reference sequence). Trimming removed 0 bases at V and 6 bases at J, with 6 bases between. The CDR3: CASSLSLGQPQHF. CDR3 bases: TGTGCCAGCAGTTTATCCCTGGGTCAGCCCCAGCATTTT.

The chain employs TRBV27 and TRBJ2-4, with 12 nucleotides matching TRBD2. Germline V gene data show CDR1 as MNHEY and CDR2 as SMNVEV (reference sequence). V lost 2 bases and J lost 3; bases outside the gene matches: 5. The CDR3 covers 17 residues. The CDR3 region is CASSLRLAGGGKNIQYF. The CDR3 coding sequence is TGTGCCAGCAGTTTACGGCTAGCGGGGGGGGGCAAAAACATTCAGTACTTC.

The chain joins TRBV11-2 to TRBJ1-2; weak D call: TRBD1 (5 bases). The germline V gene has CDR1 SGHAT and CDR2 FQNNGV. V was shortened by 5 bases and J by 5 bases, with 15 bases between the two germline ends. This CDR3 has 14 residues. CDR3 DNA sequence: TGTGCCAGCAGCCCGTCGGGGACTATATATGGCTACACCTTC. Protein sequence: CASSPSGTIYGYTF.

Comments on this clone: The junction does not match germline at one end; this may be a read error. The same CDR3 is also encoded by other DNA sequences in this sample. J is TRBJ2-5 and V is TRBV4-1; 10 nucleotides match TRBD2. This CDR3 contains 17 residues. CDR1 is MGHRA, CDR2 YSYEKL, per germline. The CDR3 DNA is TGCGCCAGTAGCCAAGGCATTAGCGGGGGGATCCAAGAGACCCAGTACTTC. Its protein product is CASSQGISGGIQETQYF.

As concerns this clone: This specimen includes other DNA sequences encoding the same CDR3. The CDR3 DNA reads TGTGCCAGCAGTTATGCAGCTAACACCGGGGAGCTGTTTTTT. Amino acid sequence: CASSYAANTGELFF. The chain uses TRBV27 and TRBJ2-2; D ambiguous. The CDR3 is made up of 14 amino acids. Germline CDR1 and CDR2: MNHEY and SMNVEV (reference sequence). Trimming took off 4 bases at V and 2 bases at J, with 8 bases between the two ends.

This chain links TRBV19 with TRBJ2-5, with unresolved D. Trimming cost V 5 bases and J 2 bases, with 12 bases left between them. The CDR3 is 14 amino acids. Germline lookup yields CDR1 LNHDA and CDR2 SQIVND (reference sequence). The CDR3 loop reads CASSWAYRQETQYF. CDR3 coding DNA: TGTGCCAGTAGTTGGGCCTATCGGCAAGAGACCCAGTACTTC.

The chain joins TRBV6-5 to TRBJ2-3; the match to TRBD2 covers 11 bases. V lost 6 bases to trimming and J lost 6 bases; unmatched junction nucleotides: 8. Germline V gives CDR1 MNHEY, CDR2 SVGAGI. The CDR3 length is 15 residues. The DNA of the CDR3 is TGTGCCAGCAGCGTAGCGGGAGGGCCTTCCGATACGCAGTATTTT. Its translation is CASSVAGGPSDTQYF.

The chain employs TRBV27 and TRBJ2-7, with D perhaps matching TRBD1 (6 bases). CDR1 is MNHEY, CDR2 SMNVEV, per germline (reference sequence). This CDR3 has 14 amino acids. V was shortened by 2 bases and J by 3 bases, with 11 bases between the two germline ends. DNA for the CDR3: TGTGCCAGCAGTTTAGGGGACAACCTCTACGAGCAGTACTTC. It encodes CASSLGDNLYEQYF.